A selection of T cell receptor beta chains follows, all from one sample in a study of OX40 agonist ivuxolimab in advanced cancers. Generated by immunoSEQ multiplex PCR, the TCRdb table keeps only in-frame clones and is missing some. Among roughly 65,000 clones listed, 80% to 95% were seen once. Sequences were derived from CD4+ or CD8+ T cells sorted from blood, sampled in a trial of the OX40 agonist ivuxolimab. The origin of the receptors is an adult with an advanced solid tumor such as melanoma, head and neck, liver or kidney cancer. The CDR3 runs from the conserved cysteine through the conserved F or W. The order of the fields is J gene, clone size, D gene, V gene, CDR3 length, CDR3 DNA, CDR3 protein. A D gene is named only where the DNA matches it firmly. Size is omitted from some rows. Given values are once, few, many or a class for expanded clones.

j_gene: TRBJ2-1
abundance: -
d_gene: -
v_gene: TRBV10-1
len: 14
CDR3nt: TGCGCCATTCAACAGCTGGGGAGTTACAATGAACAGTTCTTC
CDR3aa: CAIQQLGSYNEQFF

j_gene: TRBJ1-1
abundance: -
d_gene: TRBD1
v_gene: TRBV7-9
len: 13
CDR3nt: TGTGCCAGCAGCTTAGTTGGGACAGAGGAAGCTTTCTTT
CDR3aa: CASSLVGTEEAFF

j_gene: TRBJ1-1
abundance: -
d_gene: -
v_gene: TRBV18
len: 14
CDR3nt: TGTGCCAGCTCAAAGGGGCAACGCAACACTGAAGCTTTCTTT
CDR3aa: CASSKGQRNTEAFF

j_gene: TRBJ2-1
abundance: -
d_gene: -
v_gene: TRBV2
len: 13
CDR3nt: TGTGCCAGCAGTCGCGGGGAATACAATGAGCAGTTCTTC
CDR3aa: CASSRGEYNEQFF

j_gene: TRBJ1-2
abundance: -
d_gene: TRBD1
v_gene: TRBV25-1
len: 15
CDR3nt: TGTGCCAGCAGTGAAGGGTCTGGGACAGCCTATGGCTACACCTTC
CDR3aa: CASSEGSGTAYGYTF

j_gene: TRBJ2-3
abundance: -
d_gene: -
v_gene: TRBV6-6
len: 12
CDR3nt: TGTGCCAGCAGCCCCGGCCCAGATACGCAGTATTTT
CDR3aa: CASSPGPDTQYF

j_gene: TRBJ1-3
abundance: -
d_gene: -
v_gene: TRBV19
len: 17
CDR3nt: TGTGCCAGTAGTATACCCCGGACACTTTCCTCTGGAAACACCATATATTTT
CDR3aa: CASSIPRTLSSGNTIYF

j_gene: TRBJ1-1
abundance: -
d_gene: TRBD1
v_gene: TRBV6-1
len: 15
CDR3nt: TGTGCCAGCAGACTCCCGGGACAGGGAGGGGAGGAAGCTTTCTTT
CDR3aa: CASRLPGQGGEEAFF

j_gene: TRBJ2-7
abundance: -
d_gene: -
v_gene: TRBV5-8
len: 15
CDR3nt: TGTGCCAGCAGCTTGGGTGGACAGAGAAACTACGAGCAGTACTTC
CDR3aa: CASSLGGQRNYEQYF

j_gene: TRBJ2-3
abundance: -
d_gene: -
v_gene: TRBV7-9
len: 13
CDR3nt: TGTGCCAGCAGCAAAGCACCGGGAGATACGCAGTATTTT
CDR3aa: CASSKAPGDTQYF

j_gene: TRBJ2-6
abundance: once
d_gene: -
v_gene: TRBV10-3
len: 17
CDR3nt: TGTGCCATCAGTGAGTTTTCAGAAGACTCTGGGGCCAACGTCCTGACTTTC
CDR3aa: CAISEFSEDSGANVLTF

j_gene: TRBJ2-6
abundance: -
d_gene: -
v_gene: TRBV18
len: 17
CDR3nt: TGTGCCAGCTCACTAGGACAGATGATTTCTGGGGCCAACGTCCTGACTTTC
CDR3aa: CASSLGQMISGANVLTF

j_gene: TRBJ2-7
abundance: -
d_gene: -
v_gene: TRBV30
len: 13
CDR3nt: TGTGCCTGGAGTATCCTAGGGAACGGCGAGCAGTACTTC
CDR3aa: CAWSILGNGEQYF

j_gene: TRBJ1-3
abundance: -
d_gene: -
v_gene: TRBV9
len: 15
CDR3nt: TGTGCCAGCAGCCCCGGGGGGGGCTCTGGAAACACCATATATTTT
CDR3aa: CASSPGGGSGNTIYF

j_gene: TRBJ1-2
abundance: -
d_gene: -
v_gene: TRBV7-3
len: 13
CDR3nt: TGTGCCAGCAGCTCCGGGCCTAACTATGGCTACACCTTC
CDR3aa: CASSSGPNYGYTF

j_gene: TRBJ2-2
abundance: -
d_gene: TRBD2
v_gene: TRBV2
len: 13
CDR3nt: TGTGCCAGCATCCGGGGGGGCACCGGGGAGCTGTTTTTT
CDR3aa: CASIRGGTGELFF

j_gene: TRBJ2-1
abundance: once
d_gene: TRBD2
v_gene: TRBV5-1
len: 14
CDR3nt: TGCGCCAGCAGCCCAGGGACTAGCGGCTATGAGCAGTTCTTC
CDR3aa: CASSPGTSGYEQFF

j_gene: TRBJ2-7
abundance: -
d_gene: TRBD1
v_gene: TRBV6-5
len: 14
CDR3nt: TGTGCCAGCAGTGTCCGGGACAGGGACCGCGAGCAGTACTTC
CDR3aa: CASSVRDRDREQYF

j_gene: TRBJ2-1
abundance: -
d_gene: TRBD1
v_gene: TRBV10-1
len: 14
CDR3nt: TGCGCCAGCAGTGATAGGACAGGGCTCAATGAGCAGTTCTTC
CDR3aa: CASSDRTGLNEQFF

j_gene: TRBJ1-3
abundance: -
d_gene: -
v_gene: TRBV29-1
len: 11
CDR3nt: TGCAGCTCTTATTCTGGAAACACCATATATTTT
CDR3aa: CSSYSGNTIYF

j_gene: TRBJ2-7
abundance: -
d_gene: TRBD1
v_gene: TRBV28
len: 14
CDR3nt: TGTGCCAGCAGCTCCCGGGACAGAATTACCTGGGGGTACTTC
CDR3aa: CASSSRDRITWGYF

j_gene: TRBJ2-1
abundance: -
d_gene: TRBD2
v_gene: TRBV7-9
len: 18
CDR3nt: TGTGCCAGCAGCTTAGTTGTTTTGGCTAGCGGGAGGCTAGATGAGCAGTTCTTC
CDR3aa: CASSLVVLASGRLDEQFF

j_gene: TRBJ2-1
abundance: -
d_gene: -
v_gene: TRBV4-1
len: 15
CDR3nt: TGCGCCAGCAGCCAGGCCCCCCTACCTTCGAATGAGCAGTTCTTC
CDR3aa: CASSQAPLPSNEQFF

j_gene: TRBJ2-1
abundance: once
d_gene: -
v_gene: TRBV2
len: 13
CDR3nt: TGTGCCAGCAGTGAAAGGGAATACAATGAGCAGTTCTTC
CDR3aa: CASSEREYNEQFF

j_gene: TRBJ2-5
abundance: -
d_gene: -
v_gene: TRBV15
len: 15
CDR3nt: TGTGCCACCAGCAAGAACACAGAGTACCAAGAGACCCAGTACTTC
CDR3aa: CATSKNTEYQETQYF

j_gene: TRBJ2-7
abundance: -
d_gene: -
v_gene: TRBV27
len: 14
CDR3nt: TGTGCCAGCAGTTTCGGCGATCTGGGGATGGTGCAGTACTTC
CDR3aa: CASSFGDLGMVQYF

j_gene: TRBJ1-2
abundance: -
d_gene: -
v_gene: TRBV2
len: 15
CDR3nt: TGTGCCAGCAGGGCAGTCGGGCAGGGAGGTAGAGGCTACACCTTC
CDR3aa: CASRAVGQGGRGYTF

j_gene: TRBJ2-5
abundance: -
d_gene: TRBD2
v_gene: TRBV5-1
len: 17
CDR3nt: TGCGCCAGCAGCTTGGCGGGGACTAGCGGGACCGGAGAGACCCAGTACTTC
CDR3aa: CASSLAGTSGTGETQYF